This TCR beta chain was documented in a study of radiotherapy plus CTLA-4 blockade in lung cancer. Broader study findings: Dynamics of early blood T cell clones, together with interferon-beta, were reportedly the best predictors of response. Some TCR clones had been derived from tumors. These clones expanded in peripheral blood after radiotherapy plus ipilimumab.

The CDR3 length is 13 residues. Germline values: CDR1 SQVTM, CDR2 ANQGSEA. Trimming took 6 bases from V and 14 from J; bases not matched to a gene: 11. Assay: immunoSEQ multiplex PCR; the TCRdb copy retains only in-frame clones and omits some. The sample comprises over 100,000 clones, over 65% of which are singletons, and 2.5% to 3.5% rests with the top ten. As regards this clone: The antigen is undetermined.

Focal radiation plus CTLA-4 blockade with ipilimumab was given to patients with chemo-refractory metastatic non-small-cell lung cancer. This clonotype was obtained from a human donor with non-small cell lung cancer that progressed on radiotherapy plus ipilimumab. Some clones in this sample may be carry-over from other donors' samples. The chain uses TRBV29-1 and TRBJ2-1; 12 nucleotides align to TRBD1. This material consisted of peripheral blood, taken from a patient treated with radiotherapy plus ipilimumab. The CDR3 region is CSVTGTGGLSEFF. The DNA for the CDR3 is TGCAGCGTAACCGGGACAGGGGGCTTATCGGAGTTCTTC.